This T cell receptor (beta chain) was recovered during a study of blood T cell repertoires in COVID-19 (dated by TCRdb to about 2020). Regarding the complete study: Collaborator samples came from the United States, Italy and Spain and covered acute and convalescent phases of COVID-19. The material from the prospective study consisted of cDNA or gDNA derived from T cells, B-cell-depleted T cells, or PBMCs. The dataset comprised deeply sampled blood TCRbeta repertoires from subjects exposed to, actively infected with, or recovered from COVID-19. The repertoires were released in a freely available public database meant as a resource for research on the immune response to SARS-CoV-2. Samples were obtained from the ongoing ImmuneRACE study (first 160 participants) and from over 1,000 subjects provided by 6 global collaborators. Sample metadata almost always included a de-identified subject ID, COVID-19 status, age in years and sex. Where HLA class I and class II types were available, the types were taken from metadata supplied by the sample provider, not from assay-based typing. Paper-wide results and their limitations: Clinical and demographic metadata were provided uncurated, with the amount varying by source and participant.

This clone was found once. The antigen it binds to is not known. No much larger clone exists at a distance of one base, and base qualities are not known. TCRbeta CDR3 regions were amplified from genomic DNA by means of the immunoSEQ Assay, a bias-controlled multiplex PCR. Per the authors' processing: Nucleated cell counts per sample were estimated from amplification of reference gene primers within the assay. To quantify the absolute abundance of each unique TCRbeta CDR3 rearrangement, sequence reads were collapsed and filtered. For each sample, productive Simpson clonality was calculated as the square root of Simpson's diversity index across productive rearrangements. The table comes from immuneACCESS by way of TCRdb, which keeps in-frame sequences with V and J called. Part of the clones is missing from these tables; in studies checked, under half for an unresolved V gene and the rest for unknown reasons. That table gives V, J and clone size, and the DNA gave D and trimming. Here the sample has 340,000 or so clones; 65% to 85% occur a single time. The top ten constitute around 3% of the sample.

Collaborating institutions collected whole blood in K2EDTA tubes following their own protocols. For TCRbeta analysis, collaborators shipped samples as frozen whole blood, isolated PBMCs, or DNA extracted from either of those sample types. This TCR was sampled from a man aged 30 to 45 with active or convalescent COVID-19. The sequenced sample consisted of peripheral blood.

At the DNA level, the sequence is TGTGCCAGCAGCCGGACTAGCGGGACCCAGTACTTC. Its protein is CASSRTSGTQYF. This receptor chain uses TRBV7-9 and TRBJ2-5, with 10 junctional bases fitting TRBD2. Reading the germline V gene (reference sequence) gives CDR1 SEHNR and CDR2 FQNEAQ. After removal of 5 bases from V and 7 bases from J, the junction retains 1 base not matched to a gene. The CDR3 contains 12 residues, cysteine and phenylalanine counted. Only the CDR3 DNA is retained, 36 bases long and in frame from the first base.